The rows below give T cell receptor beta chains drawn from one sample of a study of T cell repertoires in cytomegalovirus infection. MiXCR was run by TCRdb on the reads, yielding one entry per CDR3 protein. The sample lists some 600,000 distinct CDR3 sequences; 20% to 25% were seen once. Sample: CD8+ T cells from PBMCs. The receptor set was obtained from a human donor in good health (CMV status not recorded). Some clones in this sample may be carry-over from other donors' samples. CDR3s include the opening cysteine and the closing phenylalanine or tryptophan. A D gene is named only where the DNA matches it firmly. Not every row has a clone size; where given, it reads once, few, many or a size class.

abundance	v_gene	j_gene	d_gene	CDR3nt	CDR3aa
few	TRBV11-1	TRBJ1-1	TRBD1	TGTGCCAGCAGCGGGGGACAGCTGGGCACTGAAGCTTTCTTT	CASSGGQLGTEAFF
.	TRBV7-9	TRBJ1-1	TRBD1	TGTGCCAGCAGCTTCCTAACAGGGGGAGGTACTGAAGCTTTCTTT	CASSFLTGGGTEAFF
.	TRBV29-1	TRBJ2-3	.	TGCAGCGTCTCCCCGGACACTTCTAGCACAGATACGCAGTATTTT	CSVSPDTSSTDTQYF
.	TRBV7-9	TRBJ1-3	.	TGTGCCAGCAGCTTAGACGGGCAGGGTGGAAACACCATATATTTT	CASSLDGQGGNTIYF
few	TRBV25-1	TRBJ2-3	.	TGTGCCAGCAGTGAACGATTTTACCTCCGAGACGGGACTAGCACAGATACGCAGTATTTT	CASSERFYLRDGTSTDTQYF
few	TRBV6-5	TRBJ2-3	.	TGTGCCAGCAGCCCATTAGAGGGGGGTAATACGCAGTATTTT	CASSPLEGGNTQYF
.	TRBV29-1	TRBJ2-3	.	TGCAGCGTTGGGGACTTACGCACAGATACGCAGTATTTT	CSVGDLRTDTQYF
.	TRBV7-6	TRBJ2-2	.	TGTGCCAGCAGCCGCCAAGTCGGGGTCGCGAACACCGGGGAGCTGTTTTTT	CASSRQVGVANTGELFF
many	TRBV7-4	TRBJ2-7	.	TGTGCCAGCAGCGCAGACAGTTTCCTCAGCTCCTACGAGCAGTACTTC	CASSADSFLSSYEQYF
many	TRBV7-2	TRBJ1-5	TRBD1	TGTGCCAGCAGCCCCGGGACAGGGGGCAGACGTCAGCCCCAGCATTTT	CASSPGTGGRRQPQHF
many	TRBV7-9	TRBJ2-3	.	TGTGCCAGCAGCTTAGACGGCGTAGATACGCAGTATTTT	CASSLDGVDTQYF
.	TRBV7-9	TRBJ1-2	.	TGTGCCAGCAGCCCCCAACCACCGATGGCCAGCGGCTACACCTTC	CASSPQPPMASGYTF
.	TRBV7-2	TRBJ1-3	.	TGTGCCAGCAGAACGTACAGCTTCACTGGAAACACCATATATTTT	CASRTYSFTGNTIYF
.	TRBV4-1	TRBJ2-2	TRBD1	TGCGCCAGCAGCCCGTCGTCCGGGACAGGGGGCGCAACCGGGGAGCTGTTTTTT	CASSPSSGTGGATGELFF
.	TRBV20-1	TRBJ1-6	.	TGCAGTGCGGAGCCGAGCCGCTATAATTCACCCCTCCACTTT	CSAEPSRYNSPLHF
few	TRBV28	TRBJ2-7	.	TGTGCCAGCAGACTAAGGGGGGTCCCCTACGAGCAGTACTTC	CASRLRGVPYEQYF
.	TRBV20-1	TRBJ2-1	TRBD2	TGCAGTGCTGTCGGACTAGCGGGCAATGAGCAGTTCTTC	CSAVGLAGNEQFF
.	TRBV7-9	TRBJ2-5	TRBD1	TGTGCCAGCAGCCCCCGGGACAGGGTATTCGAGACCCAGTACTTC	CASSPRDRVFETQYF
.	TRBV7-9	TRBJ2-1	.	TGTGCCAGCAGCTTAGAGCAGTGGTTGGGGAGCAATGAGCAGTTCTTC	CASSLEQWLGSNEQFF
few	TRBV6-2/TRBV6-3	TRBJ1-5	.	TGTGCCAGCAGTGCAACAGGGTGGAATCAGCCCCAGCATTTT	CASSATGWNQPQHF
.	TRBV6-1	TRBJ2-1	.	TGTGCCAGTGGGACCACTACCTACAATGAGCAGTTCTTC	CASGTTTYNEQFF
many	TRBV12-3/TRBV12-4	TRBJ2-1	.	TGTGCCAGCACCCCGGCCGTTTATGATGAGCAGTTCTTC	CASTPAVYDEQFF
.	TRBV6-5	TRBJ2-1	.	TGTGCCAGCAGGTCTACTAGTAATGAGCAGTTCTTC	CASRSTSNEQFF
many	TRBV25-1	TRBJ2-1	.	TGTGCCAGCAGTGAATTCGAGGGCAATGAGCAGTTCTTC	CASSEFEGNEQFF
.	TRBV5-6	TRBJ2-1	.	TGTGCCAGCAGCGAGAGGGTGTACGGGGCTTACAATGAGCAGTTCTTC	CASSERVYGAYNEQFF
few	TRBV12-3/TRBV12-4	TRBJ1-5	.	TGTGCCAGCAGCCCCCCAGGGACTCAGCCCCAGCATTTT	CASSPPGTQPQHF
few	TRBV27	TRBJ1-1	.	TGTGCCAGCAAAGGACCCTTGTACGGTACTGAAGCTTTCTTT	CASKGPLYGTEAFF
.	TRBV29-1	TRBJ1-5	.	TGCAGCGTTCAGGAGGGACTGGGTCAGCCCCAGCATTTT	CSVQEGLGQPQHF
few	TRBV20-1	TRBJ1-1	.	TGCAGTGCTAGAGATTATCGGACACACAACACTGAAGCTTTCTTT	CSARDYRTHNTEAFF
.	TRBV7-3	TRBJ2-1	.	TGTGCCAGCAGCTTAATGGACACCTACAATGAGCAGTTCTTC	CASSLMDTYNEQFF
.	TRBV2	TRBJ2-3	TRBD2	TGTGCCAGCAGTGAAGTGCGGGGGGCGAAAGATACGCAGTATTTT	CASSEVRGAKDTQYF
.	TRBV10-3	TRBJ1-1	TRBD1	TGTGCCATCAGTGATGGGGACAGGGCCACTGAAGCTTTCTTT	CAISDGDRATEAFF
.	TRBV28	TRBJ2-7	TRBD1	TGTGCCAGCAGTTCCGAAACGTGGGACAGGACCTACGAGCAGTACTTC	CASSSETWDRTYEQYF
few	TRBV14	TRBJ1-2	.	TGTGCCAGCAGCCATAGAGGGACAAACTCATGGTATGGCTACACCTTC	CASSHRGTNSWYGYTF
few	TRBV7-9	TRBJ2-3	.	TGTGCCAGCAGCCTATTGGACGGATCGAGCACAGATACGCAGTATTTT	CASSLLDGSSTDTQYF